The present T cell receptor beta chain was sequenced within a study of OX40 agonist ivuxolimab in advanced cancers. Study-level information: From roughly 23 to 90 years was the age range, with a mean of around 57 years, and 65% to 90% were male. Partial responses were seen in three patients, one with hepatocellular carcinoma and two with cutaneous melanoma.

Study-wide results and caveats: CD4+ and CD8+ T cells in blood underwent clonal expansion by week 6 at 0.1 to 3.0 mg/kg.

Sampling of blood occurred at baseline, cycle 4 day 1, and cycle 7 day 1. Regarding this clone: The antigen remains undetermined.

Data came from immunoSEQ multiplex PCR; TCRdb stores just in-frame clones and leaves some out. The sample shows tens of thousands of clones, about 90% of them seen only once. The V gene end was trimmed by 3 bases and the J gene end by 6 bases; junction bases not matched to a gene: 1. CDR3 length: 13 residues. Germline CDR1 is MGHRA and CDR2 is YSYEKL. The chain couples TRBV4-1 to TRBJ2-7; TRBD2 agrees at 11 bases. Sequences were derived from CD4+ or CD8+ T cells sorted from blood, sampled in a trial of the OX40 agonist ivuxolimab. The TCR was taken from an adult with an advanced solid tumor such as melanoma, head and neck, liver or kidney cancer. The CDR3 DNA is TGCGCCAGCAGCCAGGGACTAGCGGCCGAGCAGTACTTC. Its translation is CASSQGLAAEQYF.